This entry lists 28 T cell receptor beta chains sequenced from one sample in a study of blood T cell repertoires in COVID-19. Generated by immunoSEQ multiplex PCR, the TCRdb table keeps only in-frame clones and is missing some. Among 250,000 to 300,000 clones listed, approximately 89% were seen once. The source material was peripheral blood. All receptors derive from a woman aged 25 to 39 with COVID-19, enrolled during active disease.

This clone is a singleton in its sample. This chain uses TRBV27 with TRBJ2-7; TRBD2 matches 9 bases. With 4 bases clipped from V and 5 bases from J, the junction kept 15 bases outside the gene matches. This CDR3 has 17 amino acids. CDR1 is MNHEY, CDR2 SMNVEV, per germline (reference sequence). The CDR3, as DNA: TGTGCCAGCAGTTCCCAGAAGGCGGGGGGGCCTCCCCACGAGCAGTACTTC. Its protein product is CASSSQKAGGPPHEQYF.

This CDR3 is CASRLAGAFPWDYGYTF. The DNA for the CDR3 is TGTGCAAGTCGCTTAGCGGGCGCCTTTCCATGGGACTATGGCTACACCTTC. This sequence joins TRBV12-2 and TRBJ1-2; the table names TRBD1, a call not compared with the DNA. TRBV12-2 is a listed pseudogene. The length of the CDR3 is 17 residues.

This chain connects TRBV27 to TRBJ2-7; 10 bases line up with TRBD2. J gave up 6 bases and V 5 bases, and 16 bases lay outside the gene matches. The CDR3 runs 17 residues. Germline V gene sequence: CDR1 MNHEY, CDR2 SMNVEV (reference sequence). DNA for the CDR3: TGTGCCAGCAGTCCCCTCTCTCCGGGACTAGCGTTCTCCGAGCAGTACTTC. Amino acid sequence: CASSPLSPGLAFSEQYF.

The chain joins TRBV5-8 to TRBJ1-5, with TRBD1 as a possible D gene (5 bases). CDR1 and CDR2 (germline): SGHTS, YDEGEE. CDR3 length: 15 amino acids. Trimming stripped 2 bases from V and 0 bases from J, with 9 bases between. CDR3 DNA sequence: TGTGCCAGCAGCTTCGGGGGATCTAGCAATCAGCCCCAGCATTTT. Amino acid sequence: CASSFGGSSNQPQHF. The whole variable domain, filled in from reference TRBV5-8 and TRBJ1-5, reads EAGVTQSPTHLIKTRGQQATLRCSPISGHTSVYWYQQALGLGLQFLLWYDEGEERNRGNFPPRFSGRQFPNYSSELNVNALELEDSALYLCASSFGGSSNQPQHFGDGTRLSIL.

V and J are TRBV29-1 and TRBJ1-1, with a tentative D call TRBD1 (5 bases). V was trimmed by 6 bases and J by 7 bases, leaving 9 bases between them. The CDR3 has 10 amino acids. The germline V gene has CDR1 SQVTM and CDR2 ANQGSEA. Written as DNA, the CDR3 is TGCAGCGTGGCCGGGGGTGAAGCTTTCTTT. Amino acids: CSVAGGEAFF.

The J gene is TRBJ2-7, the V gene TRBV27, with TRBD1 as a possible D gene (5 bases). V was clipped by 3 bases and J by 2 bases, with 11 bases between them. CDR1 MNHEY and CDR2 SMNVEV come from the germline V gene (reference sequence). This CDR3 is 14 amino acids long. DNA for the CDR3: TGTGCCAGCAGTTTCCGCGACAGTACCTACGAGCAGTACTTC. Residues: CASSFRDSTYEQYF.

The CDR3 here is CASSSLGQNDYGYTF. CDR3 coding DNA: TGTGCCAGCTCATCTCTGGGGCAGAACGACTATGGCTACACCTTC. The chain carries TRBV18 and TRBJ1-2, with D possibly matching TRBD1 (5 bases). The CDR3 has 15 amino acids. The V gene lost 5 bases and the J gene lost 3 bases, with 16 bases spanning the gap. CDR1 is KGHSH and CDR2 is LQKENI in the germline V gene.

This sequence joins TRBV6-6 and TRBJ1-5; D is possibly TRBD1 (6 bases). The CDR3 loop spans 16 amino acids. Germline V gene lookup returns CDR1 MNHNY and CDR2 SVGAGI (reference sequence). Between the trimmed V and J ends, which lost 0 bases and 10 bases, there was a span of 19 bases. CDR3 coding DNA: TGTGCCAGCAGTTACTCTCCCGGACAGCCCGCCAATCCCCAGCATTTT. Translated: CASSYSPGQPANPQHF.

The chain combines TRBV7-2 with TRBJ1-1; no clear D gene. Germline loops: CDR1 SGHTA, CDR2 FQGNSA. Trimming removed 4 bases from V and 4 bases from J, with 10 bases in between. This CDR3 comprises 13 residues. CDR3 sequence: CASSSRAATEAFF. CDR3 coding DNA: TGTGCCAGCAGCTCGCGGGCTGCCACTGAAGCTTTCTTT.

The chain has TRBV27 and TRBJ2-7, with TRBD2 as a possible D gene (6 bases). The CDR3 has 17 amino acids. Germline values: CDR1 MNHEY, CDR2 SMNVEV (reference sequence). Trimming shortened V by 7 bases and J by 3 bases, and 25 bases separated the two germline ends. The CDR3 sequence: CASTGLGVGGTYYEQYF. The CDR3 bases are TGTGCCAGCACCGGTTTGGGGGTTGGCGGGACGTACTACGAGCAGTACTTC.

The chain carries TRBV27 and TRBJ1-2; weak D call: TRBD1 (5 bases). CDR1 is MNHEY and CDR2 is SMNVEV in the germline V gene (reference sequence). V was shortened by 7 bases and J by 0 bases, with 12 bases between the two germline ends. CDR3 size: 14 residues. CDR3 protein: CASTGRGANYGYTF. The CDR3 DNA reads as TGTGCCAGCACTGGCCGGGGGGCTAACTATGGCTACACCTTC.

The V call is TRBV3-1 (or the pseudogene TRBV3-2), the J call TRBJ1-4; 8 bases line up with TRBD1. The CDR3 covers 14 residues. Unmatched junction bases numbered 2, after V lost 4 bases and J lost 4 bases. Germline CDR1 and CDR2: LGHDT and YNNKEL (reference sequence). In DNA, the CDR3 is TGTGCCAGCAGCCGGGACAGGAATAATGAAAAACTGTTTTTT. Translated, it gives CASSRDRNNEKLFF.

This sequence joins TRBV13 and TRBJ2-1, with 11 positions matching TRBD2. The junction had 9 bases not matched to a gene; V was cut back by 4 bases and J by 4 bases. The CDR3 spans 17 residues. The germline V gene has CDR1 PRHDT and CDR2 FYEKMQ (reference sequence). CDR3 amino acids: CASSSRLAGYFYNEQFF. The CDR3 DNA follows: TGTGCCAGCAGCTCGAGACTAGCGGGGTACTTTTACAATGAGCAGTTCTTC.

The chain carries TRBV27 and TRBJ2-7, with TRBD2 matching over 11 bases. Germline CDR1 reads MNHEY; CDR2 reads SMNVEV (reference sequence). CDR3 length equals 13 residues. Trimming cost V 6 bases and J 3 bases; bases outside gene matches: 1. CDR3 in DNA: TGTGCCAGCAGACTAGCGGGGGTCTACGAGCAGTACTTC. This translates into CASRLAGVYEQYF.

Only one count was recorded for this clone. V usage is TRBV24-1 and J usage is TRBJ2-1; D perhaps matches TRBD2 (6 bases). CDR1 is KGHDR, CDR2 SFDVKD, per germline. This CDR3 is built from 14 residues. The ends were cut back, 4 bases at V and 7 bases at J, with 13 bases in the middle. The CDR3 region has the DNA TGTGCCACCAGTGAGGGTGGGACTCCGAATGAGCAGTTCTTC. Its translation is CATSEGGTPNEQFF.

The V call is TRBV27, the J call TRBJ2-7; TRBD1 agrees at 8 bases. Germline V gives CDR1 MNHEY, CDR2 SMNVEV (reference sequence). The ends lost 4 bases at V and 3 bases at J; junction bases unmatched: 5. This CDR3 has 14 amino acids. The CDR3, as DNA: TGTGCCAGCAGTTGGGGGACAGGAGTCTACGAGCAGTACTTC. Amino acids: CASSWGTGVYEQYF.

V gene TRBV5-1 combines with J gene TRBJ1-2; D remains unclear. CDR1 and CDR2 (germline): SGHRS, YFSETQ. V was pared by 4 bases and J by 3 bases, with 10 bases between. The CDR3 consists of 13 residues. CDR3 nucleotides: TGCGCCAGCAGCAGCGCTCCTCACTATGGCTACACCTTC. Translation: CASSSAPHYGYTF.

This chain links TRBV6-1 with TRBJ1-5; D perhaps matches TRBD1 (5 bases). This CDR3 is built from 16 residues. From germline, CDR1 is MNHNS and CDR2 SASEGT. Trimming took 1 base from V and 7 from J, leaving 17 bases between them. The chain's CDR3 is CASSEGDYRSDQPQHF. DNA of the CDR3: TGTGCCAGCAGTGAAGGGGACTATAGGAGTGACCAGCCCCAGCATTTT.

The J gene is TRBJ1-4, the V gene TRBV18; weak D call: TRBD1 (5 bases). Germline CDR1 and CDR2: KGHSH and LQKENI. V lost 2 bases and J lost 5, with 24 bases in between. The CDR3 extends over 19 amino acids. The CDR3 DNA follows: TGTGCCAGCTCACCATCCAGGTCGGGGACTATTTGGGTAAATGAAAAACTGTTTTTT. Translated, it gives CASSPSRSGTIWVNEKLFF.

This sequence joins TRBV10-3 and TRBJ2-7, with D tentatively TRBD1 (5 bases). The CDR3 totals 13 residues. V was pared by 7 bases and J by 6 bases, with 16 bases between. Germline CDR1 and CDR2: ENHRY and SYGVKD. CDR3 region: CAINRQQLSEQYF. CDR3 nucleotide sequence: TGTGCCATCAATCGACAGCAACTCAGCGAGCAGTACTTC.

On this clone: Other DNA variants within this sample encode the same CDR3. The genes are TRBV6-5 and TRBJ1-1, with D tentatively TRBD1 (5 bases). This CDR3 comprises 15 residues. Germline V gene sequence: CDR1 MNHEY, CDR2 SVGAGI. V was shortened by 0 bases and J by 0 bases, with 8 bases between the two germline ends. The CDR3 is CASSYSAGMNTEAFF. The CDR3, as DNA: TGTGCCAGCAGTTACTCGGCAGGGATGAACACTGAAGCTTTCTTT.

This chain joins TRBV4-1 and TRBJ1-1; D may be TRBD1 (5 bases). V was clipped by 0 bases and J by 4 bases, with 18 bases between them. In germline, CDR1 is MGHRA, CDR2 YSYEKL. This CDR3 is 17 amino acids long. CDR3: CASSQDWVPGGTTEAFF. The CDR3 coding sequence is TGCGCCAGCAGCCAAGATTGGGTCCCTGGCGGGACCACTGAAGCTTTCTTT.

The genes are TRBV4-1 and TRBJ2-1; a possible D gene is TRBD2 (5 bases). The CDR3 covers 15 residues. Germline V gives CDR1 MGHRA, CDR2 YSYEKL. With 3 bases removed from V and 5 bases from J, the gap between germline ends came to 14 bases. The CDR3 DNA sequence: TGCGCCAGCAGCCAGCGAGGGATTACCGACAATGAGCAGTTCTTC. This gives the protein CASSQRGITDNEQFF.

The chain links TRBV18 to TRBJ1-4; TRBD1 agrees at 7 bases. Germline CDR1 and CDR2: KGHSH and LQKENI. The trim removed 3 bases at V and 4 bases at J, leaving 2 bases unmatched. There are 14 residues in the CDR3. In nucleotides, the CDR3 is TGTGCCAGCTCACCTGGGACAGATAATGAAAAACTGTTTTTT. This translates into CASSPGTDNEKLFF.

This chain uses TRBV5-4 with TRBJ1-6; TRBD1 agrees at 7 bases. V shed 0 bases, J shed 9 bases, and the junction held 3 bases outside the gene matches. CDR3 length equals 14 residues. CDR1 is SGHNT and CDR2 is YYREEE in the germline V gene (reference sequence). CDR3 in amino acids: CASSLGQGSSPLHF. The CDR3 DNA follows: TGTGCCAGCAGCTTGGGACAGGGCAGTTCACCCCTCCACTTT.

The gene calls are TRBV27 and TRBJ1-1; D not resolved. V was shortened by 0 bases and J by 7 bases, with 12 bases between the two germline ends. The germline V gene encodes CDR1 MNHEY and CDR2 SMNVEV (reference sequence). This CDR3 has 14 amino acids. As DNA, the CDR3 is TGTGCCAGCAGTTTATCTGGCTGGGAGGATGAAGCTTTCTTT. Translated: CASSLSGWEDEAFF.

The CDR3 DNA follows: TGTGCCAGCAGTGAGAGGGAGGCTTGGTATAATTCACCCCTCCACTTT. Protein product: CASSEREAWYNSPLHF. The rearrangement joins TRBV25-1 to TRBJ1-6; no firm D call. CDR3 length: 16 amino acids. The V end was cut by 3 bases, the J end by 4 bases, with 13 bases between. Looked up from germline, CDR1 is MGHDK and CDR2 is SYGVNS.

V is TRBV30 and J is TRBJ2-3, with TRBD2 as a possible D gene (6 bases). The CDR3 is made up of 14 amino acids. V was trimmed by 3 bases and J by 0 bases, leaving 10 bases between them. From germline, CDR1 is GTSNPN and CDR2 SVGIG (reference sequence). CDR3 sequence: CAWSPGTSTDTQYF. In nucleotides, the CDR3 is TGTGCCTGGAGCCCCGGGACTAGCACAGATACGCAGTATTTT. The full variable domain, its missing parts supplied by reference TRBV30 and TRBJ2-3, is SQTIHQWPATLVQPVGSPLSLECTVEGTSNPNLYWYRQAAGRGLQLLFYSVGIGQISSEVPQNLSASRPQDRQFILSSKKLLLSDSGFYLCAWSPGTSTDTQYFGPGTRLTVL.